The clone carrying this TCR beta chain was counted many times. What it binds is unknown. The sample is drawn from a study of early T cells in non-severe SARS-CoV-2 infection. For the study at large: Sequencing of bulk RNA from unsorted whole blood was done, without chain pairing.

General study points: Anti-spike CD8 responses were favored in VDJdb matching, and private and CD4 specificities were missed.

Individual cDNA molecules carried attached unique molecular identifiers. A single record per CDR3 protein comes from TCRdb applying MiXCR to the 5' RACE reads. The sample carries roughly 26,000 distinct CDR3 sequences, less than 5% recorded once. V was shortened by 1 base and J by 4 bases, with 8 bases between the two germline ends. There are 14 residues in the CDR3. The origin of this receptor is an adult who was a healthcare worker with PCR-confirmed SARS-CoV-2 infection or an uninfected control (not recorded which). The chain carries TRBV12-3 or TRBV12-4 and TRBJ1-5; D is uncertain. Sequenced material: whole blood. DNA of the CDR3: TGTGCCAGCAGTTTAGGGGCAGCGAATCAGCCCCAGCATTTT. Amino acids: CASSLGAANQPQHF.